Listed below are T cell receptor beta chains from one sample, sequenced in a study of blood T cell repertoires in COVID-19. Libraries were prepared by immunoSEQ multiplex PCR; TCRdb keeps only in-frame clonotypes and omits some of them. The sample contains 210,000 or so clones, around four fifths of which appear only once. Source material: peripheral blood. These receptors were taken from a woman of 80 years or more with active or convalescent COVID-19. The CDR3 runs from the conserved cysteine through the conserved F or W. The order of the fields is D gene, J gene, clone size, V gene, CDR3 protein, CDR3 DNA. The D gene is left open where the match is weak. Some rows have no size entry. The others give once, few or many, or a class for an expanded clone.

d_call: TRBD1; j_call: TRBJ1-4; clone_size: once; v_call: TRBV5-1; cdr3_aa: CASSLVSGGTNEKLFF; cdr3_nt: TGCGCCAGCAGCTTGGTGTCAGGGGGAACTAATGAAAAACTGTTTTTT
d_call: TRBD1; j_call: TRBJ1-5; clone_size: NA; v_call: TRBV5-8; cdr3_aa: CASSAGATGGYWGNQPQHF; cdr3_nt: TGTGCCAGCAGCGCAGGCGCGACAGGGGGGTATTGGGGCAATCAGCCCCAGCATTTT
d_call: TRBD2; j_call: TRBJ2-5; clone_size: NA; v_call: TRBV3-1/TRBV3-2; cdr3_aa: CASSLGPTSGPGGAQYF; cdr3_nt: TGTGCCAGCAGCCTTGGCCCGACTAGCGGCCCCGGTGGGGCCCAGTACTTC
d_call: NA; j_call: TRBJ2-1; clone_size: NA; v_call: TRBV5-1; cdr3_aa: CASSLRGALESYNEQFF; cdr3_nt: TGCGCCAGCAGCTTGCGCGGGGCCCTAGAGTCCTACAATGAGCAGTTCTTC
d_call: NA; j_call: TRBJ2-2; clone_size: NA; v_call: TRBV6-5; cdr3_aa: CASIRGQGGGELFF; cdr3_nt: TGTGCCAGCATCAGAGGGCAAGGTGGGGGGGAGCTGTTTTTT
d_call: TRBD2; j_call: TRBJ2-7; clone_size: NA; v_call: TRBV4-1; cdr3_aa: CASSLGLTSGVSYEQYF; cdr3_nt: TGCGCCAGCAGCCTAGGCCTGACTAGCGGGGTCTCCTACGAGCAGTACTTC
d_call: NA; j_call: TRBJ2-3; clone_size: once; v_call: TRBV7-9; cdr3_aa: CASSLRTDTQYF; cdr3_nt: TGTGCCAGCAGTCTACGCACAGATACGCAGTATTTT
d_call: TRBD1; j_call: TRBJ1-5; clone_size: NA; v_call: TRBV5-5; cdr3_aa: CASSFGQGGQPQHF; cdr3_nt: TGTGCCAGCAGCTTCGGACAGGGTGGTCAGCCCCAGCATTTT
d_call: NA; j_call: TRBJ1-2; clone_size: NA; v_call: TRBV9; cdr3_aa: CASSQGVGYTF; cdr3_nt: TGTGCCAGCAGCCAGGGCGTTGGCTACACCTTC
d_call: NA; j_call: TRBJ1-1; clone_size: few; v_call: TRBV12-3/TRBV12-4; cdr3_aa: CASRPLNTEAFF; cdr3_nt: TGTGCCAGCAGGCCTCTAAACACTGAAGCTTTCTTT
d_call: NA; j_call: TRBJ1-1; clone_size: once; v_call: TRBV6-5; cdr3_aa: CASSYSRGTEAFF; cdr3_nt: TGTGCCAGCAGTTACTCCCGCGGCACTGAAGCTTTCTTT
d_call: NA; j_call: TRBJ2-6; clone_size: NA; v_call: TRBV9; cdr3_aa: CASSVGGAGANVLTF; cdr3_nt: TGTGCCAGCAGCGTAGGCGGGGCTGGGGCCAACGTCCTGACTTTC
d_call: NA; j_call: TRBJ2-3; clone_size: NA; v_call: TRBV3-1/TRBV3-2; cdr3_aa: CASSPKGGGSTDTQYF; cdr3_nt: TGTGCCAGCAGCCCTAAAGGGGGGGGGAGCACAGATACGCAGTATTTT
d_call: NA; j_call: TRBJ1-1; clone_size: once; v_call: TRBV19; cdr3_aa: CASSIWARNTEAFF; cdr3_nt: TGTGCCAGTAGTATCTGGGCCAGGAACACTGAAGCTTTCTTT
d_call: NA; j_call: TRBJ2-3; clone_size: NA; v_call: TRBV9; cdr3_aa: CASSQGLFYTDTQYF; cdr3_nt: TGTGCCAGCAGCCAGGGCCTCTTTTACACAGATACGCAGTATTTT
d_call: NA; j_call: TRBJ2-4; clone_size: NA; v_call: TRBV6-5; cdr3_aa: CASSYGSTKNIQYF; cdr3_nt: TGTGCCAGCAGTTACGGCAGTACCAAAAACATTCAGTACTTC
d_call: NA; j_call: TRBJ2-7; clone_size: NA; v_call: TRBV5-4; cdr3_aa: CASSSQRGDSTYEQYF; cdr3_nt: TGTGCCAGCAGTTCGCAGAGAGGGGACTCCACCTACGAGCAGTACTTC
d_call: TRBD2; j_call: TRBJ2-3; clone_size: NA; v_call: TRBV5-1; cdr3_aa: CASSPGPGGRPADTQYF; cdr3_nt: TGCGCCAGCAGCCCGGGACCGGGGGGGCGGCCCGCAGATACGCAGTATTTT
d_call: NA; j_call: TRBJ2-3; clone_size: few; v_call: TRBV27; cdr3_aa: CASTLRGGAPTQYF; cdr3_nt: TGTGCCAGCACCCTGAGGGGGGGGGCCCCTACGCAGTATTTT
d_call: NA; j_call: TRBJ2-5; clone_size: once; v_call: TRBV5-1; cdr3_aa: CASSPSGTQETQYF; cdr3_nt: TGCGCCAGCAGCCCTTCGGGGACACAAGAGACCCAGTACTTC
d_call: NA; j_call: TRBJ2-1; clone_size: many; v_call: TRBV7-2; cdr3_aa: CASPNEQFF; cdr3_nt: TGTGCCAGCCCAAATGAGCAGTTCTTC
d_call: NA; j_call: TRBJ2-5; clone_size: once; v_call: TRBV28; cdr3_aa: CASTPGGGGLWLEETQYF; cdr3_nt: TGTGCCAGCACCCCCGGAGGGGGCGGGCTTTGGTTAGAAGAGACCCAGTACTTC
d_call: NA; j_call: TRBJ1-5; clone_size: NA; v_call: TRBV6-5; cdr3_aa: CASRPGSQGSQPQHF; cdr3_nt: TGTGCCAGCAGACCCGGTTCTCAGGGATCTCAGCCCCAGCATTTT
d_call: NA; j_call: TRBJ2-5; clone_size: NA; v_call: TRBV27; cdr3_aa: CASSLGVRGETQYF; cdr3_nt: TGTGCCAGCAGTTTAGGGGTGCGGGGAGAGACCCAGTACTTC
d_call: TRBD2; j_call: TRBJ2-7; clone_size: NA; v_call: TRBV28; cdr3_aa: CASSLHPGLAGIEQYF; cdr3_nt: TGTGCCAGCAGTTTACACCCGGGACTAGCGGGGATCGAGCAGTACTTC
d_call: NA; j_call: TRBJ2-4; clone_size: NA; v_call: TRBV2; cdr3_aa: CASSGPPTGFAKNIQYF; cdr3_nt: TGTGCCAGCAGTGGCCCCCCTACAGGGTTTGCCAAAAACATTCAGTACTTC
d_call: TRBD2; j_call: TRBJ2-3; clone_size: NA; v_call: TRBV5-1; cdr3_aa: CASSQRTSGITDTQYF; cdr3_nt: TGCGCCAGCAGCCAACGGACTAGCGGGATCACAGATACGCAGTATTTT
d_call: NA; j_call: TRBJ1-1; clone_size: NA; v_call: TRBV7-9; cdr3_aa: CASSLVTDTRAFF; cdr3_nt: TGTGCCAGCAGCTTAGTGACAGACACAAGAGCTTTCTTT
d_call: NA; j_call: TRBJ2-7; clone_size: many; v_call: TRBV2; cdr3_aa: CASSPRDSYEQYF; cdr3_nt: TGTGCCAGCAGTCCGCGGGACTCCTACGAGCAGTACTTC
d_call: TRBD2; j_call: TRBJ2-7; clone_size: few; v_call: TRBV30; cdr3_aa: CAWSGGVRLAGGDEQYF; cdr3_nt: TGTGCCTGGAGTGGAGGGGTAAGACTAGCGGGAGGGGACGAGCAGTACTTC
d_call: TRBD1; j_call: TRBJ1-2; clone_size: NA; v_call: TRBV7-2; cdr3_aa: CASSKQTGGRGYTF; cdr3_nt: TGTGCCAGCAGCAAACAGACAGGGGGCCGTGGCTACACCTTC
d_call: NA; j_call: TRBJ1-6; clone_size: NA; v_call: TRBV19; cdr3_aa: CASSIDQGWNSPLHF; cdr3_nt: TGTGCCAGTAGTATAGATCAGGGCTGGAATTCACCCCTCCACTTT
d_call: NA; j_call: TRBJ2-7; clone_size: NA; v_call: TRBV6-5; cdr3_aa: CASSSHAVGGTYEQYF; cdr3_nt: TGTGCCAGCAGTTCCCATGCGGTCGGGGGAACCTACGAGCAGTACTTC
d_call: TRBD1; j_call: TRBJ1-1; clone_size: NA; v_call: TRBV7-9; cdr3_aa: CASSLTGGTEAFF; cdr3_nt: TGTGCCAGCAGCTTGACAGGGGGCACTGAAGCTTTCTTT
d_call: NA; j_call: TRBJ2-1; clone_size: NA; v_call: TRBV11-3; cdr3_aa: CASSPPLGWGGPAWEQFF; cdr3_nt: TGTGCCAGCAGCCCTCCCCTGGGATGGGGGGGCCCAGCTTGGGAGCAGTTCTTC
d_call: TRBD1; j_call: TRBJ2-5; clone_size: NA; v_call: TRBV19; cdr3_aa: CASSIRGQGPWRETQYF; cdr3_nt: TGTGCCAGTAGTATTCGAGGACAGGGCCCTTGGAGAGAGACCCAGTACTTC
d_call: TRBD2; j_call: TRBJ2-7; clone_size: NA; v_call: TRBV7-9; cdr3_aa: CASSEVKLAGGHEQYF; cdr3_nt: TGTGCCAGCAGCGAAGTAAAACTAGCGGGAGGCCACGAGCAGTACTTC
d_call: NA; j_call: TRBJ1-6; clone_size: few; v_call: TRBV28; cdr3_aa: CASSSQSSYNSPLHF; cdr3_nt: TGTGCCAGCAGTTCACAGAGCTCCTATAATTCACCCCTCCACTTT
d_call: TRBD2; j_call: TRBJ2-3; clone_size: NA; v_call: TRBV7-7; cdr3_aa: CASSRQREYTQYF; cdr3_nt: TGTGCCAGCAGCCGTCAGCGGGAGTATACGCAGTATTTT
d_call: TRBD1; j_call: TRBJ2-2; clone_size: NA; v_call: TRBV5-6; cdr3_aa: CASSLETGWTGELFF; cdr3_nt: TGTGCCAGCAGCTTGGAGACAGGGTGGACCGGGGAGCTGTTTTTT
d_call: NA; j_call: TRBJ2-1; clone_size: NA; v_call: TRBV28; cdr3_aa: CASSFLGQKQFF; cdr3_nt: TGTGCCAGCAGTTTCCTTGGACAGAAGCAGTTCTTC
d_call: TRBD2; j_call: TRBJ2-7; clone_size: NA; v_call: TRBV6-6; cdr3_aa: CASSYTSGIYEQYF; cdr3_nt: TGTGCCAGCAGTTACACTAGCGGGATTTACGAGCAGTACTTC
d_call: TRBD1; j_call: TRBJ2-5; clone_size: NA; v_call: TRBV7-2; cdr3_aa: CASSLGQGLWETQYF; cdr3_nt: TGTGCCAGCAGCTTGGGACAGGGGCTTTGGGAGACCCAGTACTTC
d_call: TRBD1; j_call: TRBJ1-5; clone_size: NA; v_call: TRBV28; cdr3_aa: CASRQGGSNQPQHF; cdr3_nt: TGTGCCAGTAGACAGGGGGGGAGCAATCAGCCCCAGCATTTT
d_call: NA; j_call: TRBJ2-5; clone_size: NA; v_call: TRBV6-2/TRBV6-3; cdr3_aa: CASSYAETQYF; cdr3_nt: TGTGCCAGCAGTTACGCGGAGACCCAGTACTTC
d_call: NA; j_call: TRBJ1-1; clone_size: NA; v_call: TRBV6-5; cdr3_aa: CASSSQGNTEAFF; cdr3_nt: TGTGCCAGCAGTTCTCAGGGGAACACTGAAGCTTTCTTT
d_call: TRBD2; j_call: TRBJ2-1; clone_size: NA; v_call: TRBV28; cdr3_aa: CASSPGLAREQFF; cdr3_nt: TGTGCCAGCAGTCCGGGACTAGCTCGCGAGCAGTTCTTC
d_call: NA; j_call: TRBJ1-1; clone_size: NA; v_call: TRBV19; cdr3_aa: CASKVGQLDTEAFF; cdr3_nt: TGTGCCAGTAAGGTTGGGCAGTTGGACACTGAAGCTTTCTTT
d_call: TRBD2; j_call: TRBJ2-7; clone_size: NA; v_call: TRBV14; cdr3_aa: CASSQGTSGRPTSYEQYF; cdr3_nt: TGTGCCAGCAGCCAAGGGACTAGCGGGAGACCCACCTCCTACGAGCAGTACTTC
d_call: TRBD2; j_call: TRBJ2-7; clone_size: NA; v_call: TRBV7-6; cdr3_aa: CASSLQLAGKGSYEQYF; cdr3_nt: TGTGCCAGCAGCTTACAACTAGCGGGTAAAGGGTCCTACGAGCAGTACTTC
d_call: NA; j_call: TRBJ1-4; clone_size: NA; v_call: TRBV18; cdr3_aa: CASSRGMSEKLFF; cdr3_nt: TGTGCCAGCTCGAGGGGGATGAGCGAAAAACTGTTTTTT
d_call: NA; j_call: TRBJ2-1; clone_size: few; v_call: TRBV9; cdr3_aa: CASSVSPGAYNEQFF; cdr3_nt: TGTGCCAGCAGCGTCTCGCCAGGGGCCTACAATGAGCAGTTCTTC
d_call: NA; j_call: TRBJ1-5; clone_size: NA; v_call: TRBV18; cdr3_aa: CASSLQGRQPQHF; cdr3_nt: TGTGCCAGCTCACTACAGGGTCGACAGCCCCAGCATTTT
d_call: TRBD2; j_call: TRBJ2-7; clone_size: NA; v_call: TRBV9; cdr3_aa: CASSRSGGPSYEQYF; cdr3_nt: TGTGCCAGCAGCAGAAGCGGGGGGCCCTCCTACGAGCAGTACTTC